The 13 T cell receptor beta chains given below trace back to one sample, sequenced in a study of yellow fever vaccine responses in identical twins. TCRdb analysed the RT-PCR reads with MiXCR anew, one entry per CDR3 protein. The sample lists fewer than 5,500 distinct CDR3 sequences, 65% to 80% occurring once. This specimen was T cells from blood (PBMCs), unsorted or a sorted subset (not recorded which), taken before or after yellow fever vaccination (not recorded which). The source is a woman in her late teens or twenties who received the yellow fever vaccine.

The chain couples TRBV4-1 to TRBJ1-2, with unresolved D. The V gene lost 1 base and the J gene lost 2 bases, with 5 bases spanning the gap. Germline loops: CDR1 MGHRA, CDR2 YSYEKL. CDR3 length equals 13 residues. The CDR3 coding sequence is TGCGCCAGCAGCCAAGCAGGAAACTATGGCTACACCTTC. It is translated as CASSQAGNYGYTF.

This clonotype was seen a handful of times. The chain has TRBV4-1 and TRBJ1-1; the D gene is possibly TRBD1 (6 bases). V was pared by 4 bases and J by 1 base, with 10 bases between. The germline CDR1 and CDR2 sequences are MGHRA and YSYEKL. The CDR3 is 14 residues long. The CDR3 loop reads CASSRVQGNTEAFF. DNA of the CDR3: TGCGCCAGCAGCCGCGTACAGGGGAACACTGAAGCTTTCTTT.

V usage is TRBV5-5 and J usage is TRBJ2-1, with D possibly matching TRBD2 (5 bases). CDR3 length equals 16 residues. CDR1 and CDR2 (germline): SGHKS, YYEKEE (reference sequence). Trimming cost V 4 bases and J 2 bases, with 16 bases left between them. In DNA form, the CDR3 reads TGTGCCAGCAGCACGGACCCACCGCGGGCCTACAATGAGCAGTTCTTC. Its translation: CASSTDPPRAYNEQFF. Supplemented by reference TRBV5-5 and TRBJ2-1, the full variable domain reads DAGVTQSPTHLIKTRGQQVTLRCSPISGHKSVSWYQQVLGQGPQFIFQYYEKEERGRGNFPDRFSARQFPNYSSELNVNALLLGDSALYLCASSTDPPRAYNEQFFGPGTRLTVL.

The CDR3 DNA follows: TGTGCCAGCAGTCCGGGACGTTGGGGGGAGACCCAGTACTTC. It translates to CASSPGRWGETQYF. This sequence joins TRBV5-4 and TRBJ2-5, with D perhaps given as TRBD1 or TRBD2 (5 bases each). V lost 5 bases and J lost 5, with 16 bases in between. The germline gives CDR1 SGHNT, CDR2 YYREEE (reference sequence). The CDR3 consists of 14 residues.

This clonotype was detected only a few times. The chain couples TRBV29-1 to TRBJ1-2; D remains unclear. The CDR3 has 12 residues. V lost 1 base to trimming and J lost 5 bases, with 8 bases between them. Germline V gene lookup returns CDR1 SQVTM and CDR2 ANQGSEA. In DNA form, the CDR3 reads TGCAGCGTTGAAGGGCAGGCTTATGGCTACACCTTC. Residues: CSVEGQAYGYTF.

The V call is TRBV11-3, the J call TRBJ2-1; D is unresolved. In germline, CDR1 is SGHNT, CDR2 YENEEA. V was clipped by 1 base and J by 7 bases, with 17 bases between them. The CDR3 length is 16 residues. CDR3 protein: CASSLVRRMGLNEQFF. In DNA, the CDR3 is TGTGCCAGCAGCTTAGTACGCAGGATGGGCCTAAATGAGCAGTTCTTC.

In this sample, this clonotype turned up a few times. The rearrangement uses TRBV29-1 and TRBJ2-7, with 8 bases aligning to TRBD1. Germline V gene sequence: CDR1 SQVTM, CDR2 ANQGSEA. The V segment lost 7 bases and the J segment 2 bases; nucleotides outside the gene matches: 7. This CDR3 is 13 amino acids long. CDR3 in amino acids: CSAMDREPYEQYF. The CDR3 DNA follows: TGCAGCGCTATGGACAGGGAGCCCTACGAGCAGTACTTC.

This chain connects TRBV6-1 to TRBJ1-2, with TRBD1 as a possible D gene (5 bases). From germline, CDR1 is MNHNS and CDR2 SASEGT. V was shortened by 6 bases and J by 5 bases, with 13 bases between the two germline ends. This CDR3 spans 13 amino acids. CDR3 amino acids: CASRQGSLYGYTF. In nucleotides, the CDR3 is TGTGCCAGCAGGCAGGGCAGTCTGTATGGCTACACCTTC.

This rearrangement joins TRBV15 to TRBJ2-1; 7 nucleotides line up with TRBD1. With V trimmed by 5 bases and J by 3 bases, 1 base remained unmatched. CDR1 and CDR2 from the germline V gene are LNHNV and YYDKDF (reference sequence). This CDR3 contains 13 residues. This CDR3 is CATSGTDYNEQFF. In DNA, the CDR3 is TGTGCCACCAGCGGGACAGACTACAATGAGCAGTTCTTC.

The chain is built from TRBV28 and TRBJ1-5, with D perhaps matching TRBD1 (5 bases). The V end was cut by 7 bases, the J end by 5 bases, with 15 bases between. The CDR3 sequence is 14 residues long. Germline V gives CDR1 MDHEN, CDR2 SYDVKM. CDR3 nucleotide sequence: TGTGCCAGCACCCTCGGGACTCACGATCAGCCCCAGCATTTT. Its protein is CASTLGTHDQPQHF.

V gene TRBV18 combines with J gene TRBJ2-7; D might be TRBD1 or TRBD2, each matching 5 bases. The V gene lost 5 bases and the J gene lost 1 base, with 12 bases spanning the gap. Germline V CDR1 and CDR2: KGHSH, LQKENI. There are 14 residues in the CDR3. The CDR3 sequence is CASSSGTASYEQYF. The CDR3 nucleotides are TGTGCCAGCTCATCCGGGACCGCTTCCTACGAGCAGTACTTC.

This clonotype turned up a few times. This sequence joins TRBV6-1 and TRBJ2-3; 10 bases are shared with TRBD2. The V gene end was trimmed by 5 bases and the J gene end by 4 bases; junction bases not matched to a gene: 6. CDR1 is MNHNS and CDR2 is SASEGT in the germline V gene. This CDR3 spans 15 amino acids. The CDR3 loop reads CASSRLAGEADTQYF. As DNA, the CDR3 is TGTGCCAGCAGTCGTCTAGCGGGAGAAGCAGATACGCAGTATTTT.

CDR3 residues: CSVDWGYNEQFF. In DNA, the CDR3 is TGCAGCGTTGACTGGGGCTACAATGAGCAGTTCTTC. The chain couples TRBV29-1 to TRBJ2-1; D remains ambiguous. Germline V gives CDR1 SQVTM, CDR2 ANQGSEA. V was cut by 3 bases and J by 3 bases, with 6 bases left in between. This CDR3 has 12 residues.